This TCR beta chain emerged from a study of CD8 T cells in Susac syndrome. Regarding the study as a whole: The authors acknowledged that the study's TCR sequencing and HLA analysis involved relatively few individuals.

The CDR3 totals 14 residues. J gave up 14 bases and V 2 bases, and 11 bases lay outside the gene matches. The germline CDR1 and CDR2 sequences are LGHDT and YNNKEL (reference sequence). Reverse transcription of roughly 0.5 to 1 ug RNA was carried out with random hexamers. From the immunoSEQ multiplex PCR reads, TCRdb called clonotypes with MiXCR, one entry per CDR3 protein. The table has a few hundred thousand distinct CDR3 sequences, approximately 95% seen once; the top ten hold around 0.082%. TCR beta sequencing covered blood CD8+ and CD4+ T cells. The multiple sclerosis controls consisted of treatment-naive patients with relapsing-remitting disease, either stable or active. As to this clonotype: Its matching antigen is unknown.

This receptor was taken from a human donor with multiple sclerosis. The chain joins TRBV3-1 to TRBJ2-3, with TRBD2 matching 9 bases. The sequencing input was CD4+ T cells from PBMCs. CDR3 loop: CASSQNLLAGWSYF. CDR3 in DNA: TGTGCCAGCAGCCAAAACCTTCTAGCGGGGTGGTCGTATTTT.